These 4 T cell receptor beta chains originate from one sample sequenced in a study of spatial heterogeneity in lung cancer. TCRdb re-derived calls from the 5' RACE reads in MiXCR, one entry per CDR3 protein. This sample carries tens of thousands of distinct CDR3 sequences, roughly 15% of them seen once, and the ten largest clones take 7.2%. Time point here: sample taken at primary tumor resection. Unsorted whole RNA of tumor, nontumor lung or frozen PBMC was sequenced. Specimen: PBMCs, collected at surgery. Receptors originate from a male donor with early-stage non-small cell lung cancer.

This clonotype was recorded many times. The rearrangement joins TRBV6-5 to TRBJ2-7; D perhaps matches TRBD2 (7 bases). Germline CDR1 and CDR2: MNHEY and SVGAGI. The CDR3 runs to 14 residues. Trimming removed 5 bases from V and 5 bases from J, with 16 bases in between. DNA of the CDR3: TGTGCCAGCAGTCCCCGGCGGGGGCCCCACGAGCAGTACTTC. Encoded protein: CASSPRRGPHEQYF.

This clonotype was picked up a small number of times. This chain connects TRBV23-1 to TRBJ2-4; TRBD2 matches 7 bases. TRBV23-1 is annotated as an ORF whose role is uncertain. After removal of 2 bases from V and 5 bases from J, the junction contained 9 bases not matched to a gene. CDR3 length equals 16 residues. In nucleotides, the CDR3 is TGCGCCAGCAGTCAAAGGGCGGGGGTACCGGAAAACATTCAGTACTTC. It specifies CASSQRAGVPENIQYF.

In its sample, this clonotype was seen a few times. This CDR3 reads CASSQSRNSNQPQHF. CDR3 sequence (DNA): TGCGCCAGCAGCCAAAGCAGAAATAGCAATCAGCCCCAGCATTTT. The V and J genes are TRBV4-3 and TRBJ1-5; D call uncertain. The CDR3 has 15 amino acids. Germline CDR1 is LGHNA and CDR2 is YSLEER. Trimming took off 2 bases at V and 0 bases at J, with 8 bases between the two ends.

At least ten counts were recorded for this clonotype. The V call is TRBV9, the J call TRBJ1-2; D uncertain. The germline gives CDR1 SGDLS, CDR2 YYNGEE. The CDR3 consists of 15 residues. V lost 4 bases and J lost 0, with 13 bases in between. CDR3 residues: CASSSRELANYGYTF. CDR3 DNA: TGTGCCAGCAGCTCTCGAGAGTTAGCTAACTATGGCTACACCTTC.